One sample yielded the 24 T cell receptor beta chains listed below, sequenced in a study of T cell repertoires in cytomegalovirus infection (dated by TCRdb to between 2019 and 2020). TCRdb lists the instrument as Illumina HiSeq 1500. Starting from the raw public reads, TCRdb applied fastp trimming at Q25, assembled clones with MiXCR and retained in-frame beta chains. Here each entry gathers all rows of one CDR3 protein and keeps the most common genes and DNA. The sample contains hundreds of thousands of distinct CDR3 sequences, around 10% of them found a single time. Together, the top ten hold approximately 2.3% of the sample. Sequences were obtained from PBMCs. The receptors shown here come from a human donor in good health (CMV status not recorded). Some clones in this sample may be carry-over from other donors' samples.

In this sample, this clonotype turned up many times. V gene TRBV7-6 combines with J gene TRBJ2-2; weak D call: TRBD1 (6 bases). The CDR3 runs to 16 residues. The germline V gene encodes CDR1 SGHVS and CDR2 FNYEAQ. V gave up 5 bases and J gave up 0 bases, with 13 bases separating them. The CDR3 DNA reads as TGTGCCAGCAGCCCCGGACAGACTACGAACACCGGGGAGCTGTTTTTT. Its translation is CASSPGQTTNTGELFF.

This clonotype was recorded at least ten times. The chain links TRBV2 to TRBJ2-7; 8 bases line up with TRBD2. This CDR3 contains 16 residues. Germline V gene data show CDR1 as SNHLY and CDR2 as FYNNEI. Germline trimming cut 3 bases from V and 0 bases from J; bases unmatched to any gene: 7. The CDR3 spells CASSDSSGDDSYEQYF. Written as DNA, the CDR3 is TGTGCCAGCAGTGACAGTAGCGGGGACGACTCCTACGAGCAGTACTTC.

The CDR3 is CASRPGWGPEETQYF. DNA for the CDR3: TGCGCCAGCAGGCCAGGGTGGGGGCCTGAAGAGACCCAGTACTTC. The chain recombines TRBV5-1 with TRBJ2-5; possibly TRBD1 for D (6 bases). With 5 bases removed from V and 3 bases from J, the gap between germline ends came to 17 bases. The germline gives CDR1 SGHRS, CDR2 YFSETQ. The CDR3 totals 15 residues.

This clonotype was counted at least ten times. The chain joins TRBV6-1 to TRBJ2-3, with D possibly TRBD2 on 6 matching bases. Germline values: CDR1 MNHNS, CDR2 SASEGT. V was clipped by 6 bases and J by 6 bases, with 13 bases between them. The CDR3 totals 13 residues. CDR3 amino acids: CASRAGTWDTQYF. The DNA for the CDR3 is TGTGCCAGCAGGGCAGGGACTTGGGATACGCAGTATTTT.

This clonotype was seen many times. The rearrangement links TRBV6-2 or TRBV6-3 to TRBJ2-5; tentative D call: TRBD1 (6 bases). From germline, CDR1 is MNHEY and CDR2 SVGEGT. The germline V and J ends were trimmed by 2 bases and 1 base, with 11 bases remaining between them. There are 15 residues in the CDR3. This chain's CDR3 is CASSYLSDSQETQYF. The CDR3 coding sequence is TGTGCCAGCAGTTACCTATCGGACAGCCAAGAGACCCAGTACTTC.

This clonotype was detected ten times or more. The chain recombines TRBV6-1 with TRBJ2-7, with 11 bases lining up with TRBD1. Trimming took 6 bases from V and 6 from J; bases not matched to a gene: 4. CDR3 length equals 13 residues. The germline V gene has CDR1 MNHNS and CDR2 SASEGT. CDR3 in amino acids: CASRDRGLGEQYF. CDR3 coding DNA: TGTGCCAGCAGGGACAGGGGGCTGGGCGAGCAGTACTTC.

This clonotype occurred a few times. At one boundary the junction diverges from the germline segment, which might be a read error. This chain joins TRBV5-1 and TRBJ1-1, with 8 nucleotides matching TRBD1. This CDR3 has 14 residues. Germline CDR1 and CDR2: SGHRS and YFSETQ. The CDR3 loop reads CASRGQAMNTEAFF. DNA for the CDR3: TGCGCCAGCCGGGGACAGGCCATGAATACTGAAGCTTTCTTT.

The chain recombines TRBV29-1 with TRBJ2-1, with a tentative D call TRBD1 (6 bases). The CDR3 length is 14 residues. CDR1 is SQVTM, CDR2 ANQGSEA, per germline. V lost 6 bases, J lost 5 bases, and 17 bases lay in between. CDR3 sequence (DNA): TGCAGCGTCGAAAGACAGGAATCGGACAATGAGCAGTTCTTC. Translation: CSVERQESDNEQFF.

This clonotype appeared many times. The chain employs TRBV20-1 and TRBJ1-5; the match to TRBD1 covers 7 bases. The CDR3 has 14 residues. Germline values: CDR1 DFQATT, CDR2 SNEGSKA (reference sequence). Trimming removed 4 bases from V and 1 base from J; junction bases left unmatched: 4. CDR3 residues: CSATVGQSNQPQHF. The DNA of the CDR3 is TGCAGTGCTACGGTGGGACAGAGCAATCAGCCCCAGCATTTT.

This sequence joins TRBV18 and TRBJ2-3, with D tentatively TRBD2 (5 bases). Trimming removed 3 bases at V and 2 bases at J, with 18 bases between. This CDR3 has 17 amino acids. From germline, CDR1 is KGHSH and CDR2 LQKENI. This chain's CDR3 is CASSPYPTTGYTDTQYF. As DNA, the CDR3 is TGTGCCAGCTCACCCTATCCCACGACGGGATACACAGATACGCAGTATTTT.

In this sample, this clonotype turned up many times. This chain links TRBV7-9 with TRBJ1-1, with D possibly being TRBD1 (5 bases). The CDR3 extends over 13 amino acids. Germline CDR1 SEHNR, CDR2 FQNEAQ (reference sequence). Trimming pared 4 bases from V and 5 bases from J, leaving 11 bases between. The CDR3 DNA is TGTGCCAGCAGCTCGCCAGGGTTAACTGAAGCTTTCTTT. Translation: CASSSPGLTEAFF.

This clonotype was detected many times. CDR3 nucleotide sequence: TGTGCCAGCAGCCCGGACAGGGTCACATCTAATGAAAAACTGTTTTTT. Protein product: CASSPDRVTSNEKLFF. The gene calls are TRBV7-2 and TRBJ1-4, with TRBD1 matching over 8 bases. CDR3 size: 16 residues. The ends lost 5 bases at V and 3 bases at J; junction bases unmatched: 8. CDR1 and CDR2 (germline): SGHTA, FQGNSA.

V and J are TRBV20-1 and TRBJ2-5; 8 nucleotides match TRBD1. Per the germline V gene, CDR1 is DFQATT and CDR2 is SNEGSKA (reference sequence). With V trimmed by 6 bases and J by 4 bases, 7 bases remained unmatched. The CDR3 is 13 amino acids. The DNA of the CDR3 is TGCAGTGCCCCGGGACAGGCAGGAGAGACCCAGTACTTC. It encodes CSAPGQAGETQYF.

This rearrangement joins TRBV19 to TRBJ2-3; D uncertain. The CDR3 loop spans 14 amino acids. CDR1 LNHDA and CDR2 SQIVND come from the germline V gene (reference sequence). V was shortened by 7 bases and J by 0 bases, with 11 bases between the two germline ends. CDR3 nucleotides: TGTGCCAGTACCCCTACACCTAGCACAGATACGCAGTATTTT. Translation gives CASTPTPSTDTQYF.

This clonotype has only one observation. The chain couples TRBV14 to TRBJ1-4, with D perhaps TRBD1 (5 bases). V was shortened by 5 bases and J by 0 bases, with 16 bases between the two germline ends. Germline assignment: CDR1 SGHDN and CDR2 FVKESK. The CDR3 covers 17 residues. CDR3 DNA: TGTGCCAGCAGCTCCCGCCGGGACGGAGCAACTAATGAAAAACTGTTTTTT. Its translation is CASSSRRDGATNEKLFF.

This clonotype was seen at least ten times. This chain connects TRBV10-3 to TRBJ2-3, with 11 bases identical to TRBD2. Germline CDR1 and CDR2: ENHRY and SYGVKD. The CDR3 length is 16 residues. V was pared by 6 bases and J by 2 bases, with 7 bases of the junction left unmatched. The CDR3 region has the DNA TGTGCCATCAGAATTAGCGGGGGGGAGAACACAGATACGCAGTATTTT. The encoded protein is CAIRISGGENTDTQYF.

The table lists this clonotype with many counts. CDR3: CASSYASDGTQYF. CDR3 DNA sequence: TGTGCCAGCAGTTACGCCTCGGACGGGACCCAGTACTTC. This chain joins TRBV6-2 or TRBV6-3 and TRBJ2-5; no firm D call. Germline V gives CDR1 MNHEY, CDR2 SVGEGT. V lost 2 bases to trimming and J lost 7 bases, with 11 bases between them. CDR3 length: 13 residues.

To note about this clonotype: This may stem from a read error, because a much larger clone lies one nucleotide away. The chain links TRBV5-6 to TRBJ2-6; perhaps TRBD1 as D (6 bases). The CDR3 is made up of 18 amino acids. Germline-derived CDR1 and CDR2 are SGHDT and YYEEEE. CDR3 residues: CASSLQGTTVSGANVLSF. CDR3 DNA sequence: TGTGCCAGCAGCTTGCAGGGGACAACAGTCTCTGGGGCCAACGTCCTGTCTTTC. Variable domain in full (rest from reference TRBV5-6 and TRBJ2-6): DAGVTQSPTHLIKTRGQQVTLRCSPKSGHDTVSWYQQALGQGPQFIFQYYEEEERQRGNFPDRFSGHQFPNYSSELNVNALLLGDSALYLCASSLQGTTVSGANVLSFGAGSRLTVL.

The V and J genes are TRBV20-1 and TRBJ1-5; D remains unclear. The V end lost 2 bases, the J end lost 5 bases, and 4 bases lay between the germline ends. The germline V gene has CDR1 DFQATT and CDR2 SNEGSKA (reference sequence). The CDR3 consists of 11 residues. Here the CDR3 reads CSARSDQPQHF. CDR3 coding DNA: TGCAGTGCTAGATCGGATCAGCCCCAGCATTTT.

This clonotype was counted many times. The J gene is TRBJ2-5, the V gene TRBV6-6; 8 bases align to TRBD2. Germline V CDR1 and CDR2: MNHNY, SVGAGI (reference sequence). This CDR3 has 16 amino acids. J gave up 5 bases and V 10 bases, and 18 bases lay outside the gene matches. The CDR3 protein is CATEGGGSRLGETQYF. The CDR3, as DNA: TGTGCCACCGAGGGCGGGGGGTCCCGATTGGGGGAGACCCAGTACTTC.

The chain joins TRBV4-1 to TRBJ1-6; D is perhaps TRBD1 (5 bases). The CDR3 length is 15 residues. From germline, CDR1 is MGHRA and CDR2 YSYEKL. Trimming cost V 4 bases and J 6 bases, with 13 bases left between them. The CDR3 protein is CASSLSTVANSPLHF. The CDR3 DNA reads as TGCGCCAGCAGCCTATCGACAGTAGCTAATTCACCCCTCCACTTT.

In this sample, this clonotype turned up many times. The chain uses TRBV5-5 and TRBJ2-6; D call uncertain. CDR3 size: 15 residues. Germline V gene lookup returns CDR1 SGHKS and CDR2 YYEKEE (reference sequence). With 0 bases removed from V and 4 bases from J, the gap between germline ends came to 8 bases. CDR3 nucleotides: TGTGCCAGCAGCTTGGTGCAGACCGGGGCCAACGTCCTGACTTTC. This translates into CASSLVQTGANVLTF. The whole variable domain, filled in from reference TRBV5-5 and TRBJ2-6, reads DAGVTQSPTHLIKTRGQQVTLRCSPISGHKSVSWYQQVLGQGPQFIFQYYEKEERGRGNFPDRFSARQFPNYSSELNVNALLLGDSALYLCASSLVQTGANVLTFGAGSRLTVL.

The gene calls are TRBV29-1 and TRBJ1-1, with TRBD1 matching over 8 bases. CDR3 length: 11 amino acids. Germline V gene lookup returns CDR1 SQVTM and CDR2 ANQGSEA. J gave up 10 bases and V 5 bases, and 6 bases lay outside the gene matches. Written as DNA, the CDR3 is TGCAGCGTTCTCAGGGGGCGGGGAGCTTTCTTT. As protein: CSVLRGRGAFF.

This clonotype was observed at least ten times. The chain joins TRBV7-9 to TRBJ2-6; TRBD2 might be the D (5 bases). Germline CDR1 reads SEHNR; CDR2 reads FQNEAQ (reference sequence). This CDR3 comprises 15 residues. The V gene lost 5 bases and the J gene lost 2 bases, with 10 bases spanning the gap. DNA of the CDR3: TGTGCCAGCAGCGTACCCGGGGCTGGGGCCAACGTCCTGACTTTC. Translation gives CASSVPGAGANVLTF.